The rows below give T cell receptor beta chains drawn from one sample of a study of T cells after yellow fever vaccination. TCRdb passed the 5' RACE reads through MiXCR, listing each CDR3 protein once. Of some 550,000 distinct CDR3 sequences in the sample, about 19% were seen once. This specimen consisted of PBMCs, obtained 15 days after the yellow fever booster vaccination. The receptors derive from a man under 40 who received the YFV17D yellow fever vaccine. The CDR3 runs from the conserved cysteine through the conserved F or W. A D gene is named only where the DNA matches it firmly. Some rows mark clone size as missing; the rest say once, few, many or name a class of expanded clone.

14,TRBV24-1,.,TRBJ1-4,.,TGTGCCACCAGTGATTTGAGGGGGAATGAAAAACTGTTTTTT,CATSDLRGNEKLFF
14,TRBV20-1,.,TRBJ2-7,.,TGCAGTGCCCCTAGAGGCCCTAGTGTCTACGAGCAGTACTTC,CSAPRGPSVYEQYF
16,TRBV19,few,TRBJ2-1,TRBD2,TGTGCCAGTAGTATAGGGACTAGCGGGAGTGCCTATGAGCAGTTCTTC,CASSIGTSGSAYEQFF
13,TRBV29-1,few,TRBJ2-3,TRBD1,TGCAGCGCCGGTGGACAGGGAGGAAATACGCAGTATTTT,CSAGGQGGNTQYF
15,TRBV7-3,.,TRBJ2-5,TRBD1,TGTGCCAGCAGCCCCGCGGCGACAGGGATGCAGACCCAGTACTTC,CASSPAATGMQTQYF
13,TRBV3-1,.,TRBJ2-7,.,TGTGCCAGCAGCCAAGCAGTCCTCTACGAGCAGTACTTC,CASSQAVLYEQYF
13,TRBV28,.,TRBJ2-7,.,TGTGCCAGCAGTCCTACCCCACTAGGGGTCCAGTACTTC,CASSPTPLGVQYF
15,TRBV4-3,few,TRBJ2-5,.,TGCGCCAGCAGCCAAGATTGGGTCAGTTCAGAGACCCAGTACTTC,CASSQDWVSSETQYF
15,TRBV6-1,many,TRBJ1-2,TRBD1,TGTGCCAGCACCGATACCGGGACAGGGTACTATGGCTACACCTTC,CASTDTGTGYYGYTF
16,TRBV6-2/TRBV6-3,.,TRBJ2-3,TRBD2,TGTGCCAGCAGCAATAGACTAGCGGGAGAGGCAGATACGCAGTATTTT,CASSNRLAGEADTQYF
16,TRBV3-1,.,TRBJ2-2,TRBD2,TGTGCCAGCAGCCCAAGACTAGCGGGAGGATTCGGGGAGCTGTTTTTT,CASSPRLAGGFGELFF
16,TRBV5-1,.,TRBJ2-5,.,TGCGCCAGCAGCTTGAATCCCGGTCGGAGCGAAGAGACCCAGTACTTC,CASSLNPGRSEETQYF
14,TRBV7-9,many,TRBJ1-5,TRBD1,TGTGCCAGCAAGGGGACAGGCTACAATCAGCCCCAGCATTTT,CASKGTGYNQPQHF
14,TRBV20-1,few,TRBJ2-7,TRBD1,TGCAGTGCTAGTGATGGAGGACAGGGTTGGGAGCAGTACTTC,CSASDGGQGWEQYF
13,TRBV20-1,.,TRBJ1-5,.,TGCAGTGCTAGGAGGAGAGACAATCAGCCCCAGCATTTT,CSARRRDNQPQHF
14,TRBV4-3,few,TRBJ2-3,.,TGCGCCAGCAGCCAGCGGGACTTAGCAGATACGCAGTATTTT,CASSQRDLADTQYF
13,TRBV29-1,.,TRBJ1-2,.,TGCAGCGTTGACTGGGGGTCGGTCTATGGCTACACCTTC,CSVDWGSVYGYTF
15,TRBV28,few,TRBJ2-7,TRBD2,TGTGCCAGCAGTTTGCGGCCTGCGGGAGTTTACGAGCAGTACTTC,CASSLRPAGVYEQYF
14,TRBV7-6,.,TRBJ2-7,.,TGTGCCAGCAGCCCCGCCGGAAGTCCGTACGAGCAGTACTTC,CASSPAGSPYEQYF
14,TRBV4-3,many,TRBJ2-3,.,TGCGCCAGCAGCCCGCGGACAGCCACAGATACGCAGTATTTT,CASSPRTATDTQYF
14,TRBV10-3,few,TRBJ2-2,.,TGTGCCATCAGTGAGTTCGAGGGAGCCGGGGAGCTGTTTTTT,CAISEFEGAGELFF
13,TRBV4-3,.,TRBJ2-1,.,TGCGCCAGCAGCCAAGAATCCCGCGGGGAGCAGTTCTTC,CASSQESRGEQFF
15,TRBV7-9,few,TRBJ2-7,TRBD1,TGTGCCAGCAGCCCCCGGACAGGGGGCTTCTACGAGCAGTACTTC,CASSPRTGGFYEQYF
15,TRBV29-1,few,TRBJ2-3,TRBD2,TGCAGCGTTGAAATGGCTAGCGGAGCCTTGGATACGCAGTATTTT,CSVEMASGALDTQYF
15,TRBV20-1,.,TRBJ2-7,.,TGCAGTGCTAGTACTGTCGCAGGGCAAACCTACGAGCAGTACTTC,CSASTVAGQTYEQYF
15,TRBV9,few,TRBJ2-1,.,TGTGCCAGCAGCGTAGACGGGGACGTTTACAATGAGCAGTTCTTC,CASSVDGDVYNEQFF
18,TRBV11-1,.,TRBJ2-5,TRBD1,TGTGCCAGCAGCTCCACTGTCCGACAGGGCCGAACCCAAGAGACCCAGTACTTC,CASSSTVRQGRTQETQYF
16,TRBV3-1,many,TRBJ2-1,TRBD1,TGTGCCAGCAGCCAAGGACAGGGTGGCGCCTACAATGAGCAGTTCTTC,CASSQGQGGAYNEQFF
15,TRBV4-2,.,TRBJ2-3,.,TGTGCCAGCAGCCAAGAAGGACAACTAGGTGATACGCAGTATTTT,CASSQEGQLGDTQYF
14,TRBV7-3,.,TRBJ2-1,.,TGTGCCAGCAGCCCTTCAGGGAAGGTGAATGAGCAGTTCTTC,CASSPSGKVNEQFF
17,TRBV20-1,few,TRBJ2-1,TRBD2,TGCAGTGCTAGAGATCTACTAGCGAAGAGCTCCTACAATGAGCAGTTCTTC,CSARDLLAKSSYNEQFF
17,TRBV10-3,.,TRBJ2-1,TRBD2,TGTGCCATCAGTGAGTCTTCCGGGACTAGCGGGGGCAATGAGCAGTTCTTC,CAISESSGTSGGNEQFF
12,TRBV10-3,few,TRBJ2-1,.,TGTGCCATCAGTGAGGGGCGGGATGAGCAGTTCTTC,CAISEGRDEQFF
13,TRBV12-3/TRBV12-4,few,TRBJ2-1,TRBD1,TGTGCCAGCAGTTCCCTTGGACAGGGTGTGCGGTTCTTC,CASSSLGQGVRFF
16,TRBV12-3/TRBV12-4,few,TRBJ2-2,TRBD2,TGTGCCAGCAGTTTAGGACTAGCAATAAGGCCCGGGGAGCTGTTTTTT,CASSLGLAIRPGELFF
17,TRBV6-2/TRBV6-3,.,TRBJ2-1,TRBD1,TGTGCCAGCAGTTACTGGACAGGTTTGAGCTCCTACAATGAGCAGTTCTTC,CASSYWTGLSSYNEQFF
14,TRBV9,.,TRBJ1-2,.,TGTGCCAGCAGCGAAGACTTAACCCCCCATGGCTACACCTTC,CASSEDLTPHGYTF
13,TRBV19,.,TRBJ2-2,.,TGTGCCCTACTGGAAGGGGAGACCGGGGAGCTGTTTTTT,CALLEGETGELFF